Listed below are T cell receptor beta chains from one sample, sequenced in a study of blood T cell repertoires in COVID-19. Profiling relied on immunoSEQ multiplex PCR, and the TCRdb table lists in-frame clones only, not all of them. There are fewer than 250,000 clones in the sample; approximately 85% occur only once, and 5.5% to 6.5% lies in the top ten. What was sequenced was peripheral blood. These receptors were obtained from a woman older than 75 with COVID-19, enrolled during active disease. Each CDR3 is given with its conserved first and last residue. Each record gives: CDR3 DNA, CDR3 protein, J gene, clone size, D gene, V gene. A D gene is named only where the DNA matches it firmly. Some rows have no size entry. The others give once, few or many, or a class for an expanded clone.

CDR3nt: TGTGCCAGCAGCGCCCTATACGAGCAGTACTTC
CDR3aa: CASSALYEQYF
j_gene: TRBJ2-7
abundance: .
d_gene: .
v_gene: TRBV12-3/TRBV12-4

CDR3nt: TGTGCCAGTAGTATAGGCCGGACAGGGGCTAACTCTGGAAACACCATATATTTT
CDR3aa: CASSIGRTGANSGNTIYF
j_gene: TRBJ1-3
abundance: .
d_gene: TRBD1
v_gene: TRBV19

CDR3nt: TGTGCCATCAGTGAGTCCTTTCTGGGACAGGGGTATGGCTACACCTTC
CDR3aa: CAISESFLGQGYGYTF
j_gene: TRBJ1-2
abundance: .
d_gene: TRBD1
v_gene: TRBV10-3

CDR3nt: TGTGCCAGCAGCCCGACCGACAGCTATGGCTACACCTTC
CDR3aa: CASSPTDSYGYTF
j_gene: TRBJ1-2
abundance: .
d_gene: .
v_gene: TRBV12-3/TRBV12-4

CDR3nt: TGTGCCAGCAGTCGAGGGACAGGGGGTTCCTTTAGCAATCAGCCCCAGCATTTT
CDR3aa: CASSRGTGGSFSNQPQHF
j_gene: TRBJ1-5
abundance: .
d_gene: TRBD1
v_gene: TRBV28

CDR3nt: TGTGCCAGCAGCGTATGGGGCGCTGAAGCTTTCTTT
CDR3aa: CASSVWGAEAFF
j_gene: TRBJ1-1
abundance: .
d_gene: .
v_gene: TRBV7-2

CDR3nt: TGTGCCAGCTCACCCCAAGGGGACACTGAAGCTTTCTTT
CDR3aa: CASSPQGDTEAFF
j_gene: TRBJ1-1
abundance: .
d_gene: .
v_gene: TRBV18

CDR3nt: TGTGCCAGCATTTGGGCAGGACACTACACAGATACGCAGTATTTT
CDR3aa: CASIWAGHYTDTQYF
j_gene: TRBJ2-3
abundance: .
d_gene: .
v_gene: TRBV2

CDR3nt: TGTGCCAGCAGCCCACAGGGGGCAGGCTATGGCTACACCTTC
CDR3aa: CASSPQGAGYGYTF
j_gene: TRBJ1-2
abundance: .
d_gene: TRBD1
v_gene: TRBV9

CDR3nt: TGCGCCAGCAGTCAACCTAGGACAGGGGGCTTTCAGCCCCAGCATTTT
CDR3aa: CASSQPRTGGFQPQHF
j_gene: TRBJ1-5
abundance: few
d_gene: TRBD1
v_gene: TRBV23-1

CDR3nt: TGTGCCAGCACTCCCACTACTAACTATGGCTACACCTTC
CDR3aa: CASTPTTNYGYTF
j_gene: TRBJ1-2
abundance: .
d_gene: .
v_gene: TRBV2

CDR3nt: TGTGCCAGCAGTAGACTAGCGGATATCACCGGGGAGCTGTTTTTT
CDR3aa: CASSRLADITGELFF
j_gene: TRBJ2-2
abundance: .
d_gene: TRBD2
v_gene: TRBV25-1